This T cell receptor beta chain appears in the sequencing data of a study of shared clonotypes between healthy human individuals. Background on the study: There were three CD4 naive, three CD4 memory, two CD8 naive and one CD8 memory plates per donor.

Only in-frame clones appear in the TCRdb table, and some are missing; sequencing was by immunoSEQ multiplex PCR. The sample gives roughly 1.4 million clones, 98% to 99% of which show up once; over 0.3% is in the top ten. A word on this clone: The target antigen is unknown.

Findings and caveats of the study: Rarefaction demonstrated incomplete sorted-subset sequencing despite large depth. Sequencing depth was expected to influence donor clonotype sharing. In a few donors, about 5% of naive CD4 clonotypes appeared in common.

The specimen was naive CD4+ T cells sorted from blood. Documented subset: CD45RA+ positively selected. This clonotype originated in a man younger than 40 in good health.

The CDR3 DNA reads as TGTGCCAGCAGCCCTCGGACAGGGGGAAACTATGGCTACACCTTC. The encoded protein is CASSPRTGGNYGYTF. The genes are TRBV9 and TRBJ1-2, with 10 positions matching TRBD1. CDR1 is SGDLS, CDR2 YYNGEE, per germline. V was clipped by 4 bases and J by 2 bases; unmatched bases: 5. CDR3 length: 15 residues.